This T cell receptor (beta chain) was sequenced during a study of blood T cell repertoires in COVID-19. Across the whole study: Both acute and convalescent COVID-19 samples were obtained from the United States, Italy and Spain. Nucleic acid was either cDNA or gDNA, and it came from T cells, B-cell-depleted T cells, or PBMCs.

CDR1 is SNHLY, CDR2 FYNNEI, per germline. V lost 8 bases and J lost 5; bases outside the gene matches: 5. This CDR3 has 14 residues. In the original workflow: Reference gene primer amplification gave estimated nucleated cell counts. TCRdb's table, derived via immunoSEQ multiplex PCR, lists solely in-frame clones and lacks some. V and J calls and clone size are copied from that table; D and trimming were computed from the DNA. The sample gives more than 150,000 clones, approximately 87% of which show up once; approximately 4% is in the top ten. The rearrangement joins TRBV2 to TRBJ1-6; the match to TRBD1 covers 8 bases. Sequencing was performed on peripheral blood. The receptor was derived from a woman in her 70s with acute or convalescent COVID-19. The CDR3 reads CASLPTGDNSPLHF. The CDR3 coding sequence is TGTGCCAGCCTCCCGACAGGGGATAATTCACCCCTCCACTTT. Filled out from reference TRBV2 and TRBJ1-6, the complete variable domain reads EPEVTQTPSHQVTQMGQEVILRCVPISNHLYFYWYRQILGQKVEFLVSFYNNEISEKSEIFDDQFSVERPDGSNFTLKIRSTKLEDSAMYFCASLPTGDNSPLHFGNGTRLTVT.